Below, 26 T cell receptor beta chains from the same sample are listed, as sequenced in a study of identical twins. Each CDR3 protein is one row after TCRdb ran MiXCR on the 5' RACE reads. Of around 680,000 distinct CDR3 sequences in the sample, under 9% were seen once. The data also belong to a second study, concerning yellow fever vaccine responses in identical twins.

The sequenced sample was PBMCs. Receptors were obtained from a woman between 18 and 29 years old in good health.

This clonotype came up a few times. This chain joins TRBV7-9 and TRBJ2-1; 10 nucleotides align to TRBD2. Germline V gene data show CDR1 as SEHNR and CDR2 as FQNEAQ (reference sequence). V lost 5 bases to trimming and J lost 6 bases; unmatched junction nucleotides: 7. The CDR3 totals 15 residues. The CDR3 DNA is TGTGCCAGCAGCGCAGCGCTAGCGGGGGTCAATGAGCAGTTCTTC. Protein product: CASSAALAGVNEQFF.

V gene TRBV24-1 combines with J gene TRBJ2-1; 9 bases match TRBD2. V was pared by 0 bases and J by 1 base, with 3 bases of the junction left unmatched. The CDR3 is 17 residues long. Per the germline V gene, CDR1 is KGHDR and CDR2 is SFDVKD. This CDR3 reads CATSDLSAGGSYNEQFF. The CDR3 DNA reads TGTGCCACCAGTGATTTGTCGGCGGGGGGGTCCTACAATGAGCAGTTCTTC.

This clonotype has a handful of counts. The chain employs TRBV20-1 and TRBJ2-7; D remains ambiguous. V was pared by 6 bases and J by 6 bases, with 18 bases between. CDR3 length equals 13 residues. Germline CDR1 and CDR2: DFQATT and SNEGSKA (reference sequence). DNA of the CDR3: TGCAGTGCAACCACTACTACCGACTTCGAGCAGTACTTC. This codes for CSATTTTDFEQYF.

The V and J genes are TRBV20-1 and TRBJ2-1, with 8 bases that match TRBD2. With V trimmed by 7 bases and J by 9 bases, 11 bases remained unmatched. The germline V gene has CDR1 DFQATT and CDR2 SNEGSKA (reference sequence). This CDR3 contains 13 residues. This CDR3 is CSVFAGGDGEQFF. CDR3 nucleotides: TGCAGTGTATTTGCGGGGGGTGATGGTGAGCAGTTCTTC.

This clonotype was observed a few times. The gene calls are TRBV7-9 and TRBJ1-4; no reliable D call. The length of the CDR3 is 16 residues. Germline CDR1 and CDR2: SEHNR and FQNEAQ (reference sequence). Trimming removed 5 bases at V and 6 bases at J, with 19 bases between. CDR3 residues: CASSRSRRNMDEKLFF. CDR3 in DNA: TGTGCCAGCAGCCGCTCTAGGAGGAATATGGATGAAAAACTGTTTTTT.

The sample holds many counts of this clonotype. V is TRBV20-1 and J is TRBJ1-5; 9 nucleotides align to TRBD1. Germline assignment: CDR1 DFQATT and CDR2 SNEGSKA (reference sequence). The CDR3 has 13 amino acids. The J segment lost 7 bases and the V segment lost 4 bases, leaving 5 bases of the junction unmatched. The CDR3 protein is CSATTGGGQPQHF. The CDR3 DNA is TGCAGTGCTACCACAGGGGGCGGGCAGCCCCAGCATTTT.

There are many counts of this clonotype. The chain's CDR3 is CASSLGAGGDTQYF. CDR3 DNA sequence: TGTGCCAGCAGCTTAGGGGCAGGGGGAGATACGCAGTATTTT. The V and J genes are TRBV6-5 and TRBJ2-3; 7 bases are shared with TRBD1. There are 14 residues in the CDR3. Germline-derived CDR1 and CDR2 are MNHEY and SVGAGI. The V segment lost 6 bases and the J segment 5 bases; nucleotides outside the gene matches: 8.

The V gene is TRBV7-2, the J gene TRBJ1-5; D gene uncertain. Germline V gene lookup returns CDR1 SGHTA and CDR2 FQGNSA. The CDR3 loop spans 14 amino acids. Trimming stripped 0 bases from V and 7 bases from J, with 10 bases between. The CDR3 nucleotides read TGTGCCAGCAGCTTAGCGGATTTGGCGCAGCCCCAGCATTTT. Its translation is CASSLADLAQPQHF.

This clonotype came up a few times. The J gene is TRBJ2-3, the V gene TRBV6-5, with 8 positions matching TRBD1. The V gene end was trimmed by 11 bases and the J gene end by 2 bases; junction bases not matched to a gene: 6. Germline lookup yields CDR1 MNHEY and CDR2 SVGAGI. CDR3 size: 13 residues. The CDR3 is CAARDRNTDTQYF. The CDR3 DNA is TGTGCCGCTCGGGACAGGAACACAGATACGCAGTATTTT.

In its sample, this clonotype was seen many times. The CDR3 region has the DNA TGTGCCAGCAGTGCAACAACTATAAGCTCCTACGAGCAGTACTTC. It specifies CASSATTISSYEQYF. The rearrangement joins TRBV2 to TRBJ2-7; D is unresolved. The length of the CDR3 is 15 residues. V lost 4 bases and J lost 0, with 13 bases in between. In germline, CDR1 is SNHLY, CDR2 FYNNEI.

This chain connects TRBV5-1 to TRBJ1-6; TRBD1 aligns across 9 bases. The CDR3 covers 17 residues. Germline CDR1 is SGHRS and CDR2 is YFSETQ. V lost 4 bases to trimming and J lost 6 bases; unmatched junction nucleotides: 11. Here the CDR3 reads CASSHTATGGSNSPLHF. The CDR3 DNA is TGCGCCAGCAGCCACACCGCTACAGGGGGCTCTAATTCACCCCTCCACTTT.

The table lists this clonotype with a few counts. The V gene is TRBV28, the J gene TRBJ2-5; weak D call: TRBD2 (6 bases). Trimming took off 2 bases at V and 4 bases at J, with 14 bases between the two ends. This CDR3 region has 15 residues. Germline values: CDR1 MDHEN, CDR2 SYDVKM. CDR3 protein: CASSLVTGEGETQYF. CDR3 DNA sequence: TGTGCCAGCAGTTTAGTGACGGGAGAAGGAGAGACCCAGTACTTC.

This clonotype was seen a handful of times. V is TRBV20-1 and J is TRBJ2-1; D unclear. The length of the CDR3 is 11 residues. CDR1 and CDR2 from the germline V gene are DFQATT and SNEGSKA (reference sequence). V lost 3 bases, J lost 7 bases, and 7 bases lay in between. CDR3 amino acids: CSASVVNEQFF. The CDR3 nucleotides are TGCAGTGCTAGTGTAGTTAATGAGCAGTTCTTC.

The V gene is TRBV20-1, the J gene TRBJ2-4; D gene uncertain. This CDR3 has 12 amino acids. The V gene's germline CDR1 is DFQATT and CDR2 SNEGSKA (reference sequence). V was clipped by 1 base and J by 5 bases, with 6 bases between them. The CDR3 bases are TGCAGTGCTAGAGGGCAGCAAAACATTCAGTACTTC. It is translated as CSARGQQNIQYF.

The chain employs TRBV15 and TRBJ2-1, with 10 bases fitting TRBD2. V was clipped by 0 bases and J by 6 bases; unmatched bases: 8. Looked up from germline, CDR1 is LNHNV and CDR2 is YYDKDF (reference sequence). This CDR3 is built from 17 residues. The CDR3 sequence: CATSRERQASGSNEQFF. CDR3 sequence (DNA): TGTGCCACCAGCAGAGAACGCCAGGCTAGCGGGAGCAATGAGCAGTTCTTC.

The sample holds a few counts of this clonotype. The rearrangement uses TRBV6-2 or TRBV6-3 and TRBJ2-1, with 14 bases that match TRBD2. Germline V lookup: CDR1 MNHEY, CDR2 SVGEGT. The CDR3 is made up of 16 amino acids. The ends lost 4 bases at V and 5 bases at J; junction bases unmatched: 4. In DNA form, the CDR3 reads TGTGCCAGCAGTTCGGCGGGACTAGCGGGAGACAATGAGCAGTTCTTC. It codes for CASSSAGLAGDNEQFF.

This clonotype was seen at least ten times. CDR3 coding DNA: TGTGCCAGCAGCTTGAGGGCAGAAGGCAATCAGCCCCAGCATTTT. It codes for CASSLRAEGNQPQHF. The chain employs TRBV5-5 and TRBJ1-5; D gene uncertain. Germline-derived CDR1 and CDR2 are SGHKS and YYEKEE (reference sequence). Trimming removed 1 base at V and 2 bases at J, with 10 bases between. This CDR3 is built from 15 residues.

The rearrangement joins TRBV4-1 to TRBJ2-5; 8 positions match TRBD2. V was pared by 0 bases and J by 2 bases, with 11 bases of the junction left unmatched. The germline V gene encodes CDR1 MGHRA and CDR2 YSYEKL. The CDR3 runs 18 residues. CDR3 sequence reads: CASSQEEVAGGEQETQYF. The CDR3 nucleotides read TGCGCCAGCAGCCAAGAGGAAGTGGCGGGGGGAGAACAAGAGACCCAGTACTTC.

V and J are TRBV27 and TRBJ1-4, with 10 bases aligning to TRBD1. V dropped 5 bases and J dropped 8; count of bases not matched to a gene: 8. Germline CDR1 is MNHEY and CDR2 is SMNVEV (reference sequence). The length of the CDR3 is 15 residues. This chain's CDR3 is CASSPGDRGREKLFF. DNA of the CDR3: TGTGCCAGCAGTCCCGGGGACAGGGGTCGAGAAAAACTGTTTTTT.

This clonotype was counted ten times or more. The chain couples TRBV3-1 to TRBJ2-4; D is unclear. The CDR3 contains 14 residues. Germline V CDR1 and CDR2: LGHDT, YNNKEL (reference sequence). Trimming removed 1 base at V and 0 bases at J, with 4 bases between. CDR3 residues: CASSQVGAKNIQYF. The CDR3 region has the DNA TGTGCCAGCAGCCAAGTAGGAGCCAAAAACATTCAGTACTTC.

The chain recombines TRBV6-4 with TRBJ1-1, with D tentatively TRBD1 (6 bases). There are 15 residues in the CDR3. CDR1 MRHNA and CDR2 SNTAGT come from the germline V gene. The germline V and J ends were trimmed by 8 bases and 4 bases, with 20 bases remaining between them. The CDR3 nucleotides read TGTGCCAGCCAGGGGAGGAGGAGTGGAGGCACTGAAGCTTTCTTT. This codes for CASQGRRSGGTEAFF.

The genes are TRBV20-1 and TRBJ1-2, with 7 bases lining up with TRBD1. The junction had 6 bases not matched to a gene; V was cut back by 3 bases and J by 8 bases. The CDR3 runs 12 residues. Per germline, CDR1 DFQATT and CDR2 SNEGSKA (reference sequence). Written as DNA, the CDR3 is TGCAGTGCTAGGCCGGCAGGGGGGGGCTACACCTTC. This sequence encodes CSARPAGGGYTF.

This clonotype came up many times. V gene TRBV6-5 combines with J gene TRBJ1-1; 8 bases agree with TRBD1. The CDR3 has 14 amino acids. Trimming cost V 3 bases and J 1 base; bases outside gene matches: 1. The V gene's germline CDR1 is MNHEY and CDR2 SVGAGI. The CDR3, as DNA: TGTGCCAGCAGTTATGGACAGGGGAACACTGAAGCTTTCTTT. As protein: CASSYGQGNTEAFF.

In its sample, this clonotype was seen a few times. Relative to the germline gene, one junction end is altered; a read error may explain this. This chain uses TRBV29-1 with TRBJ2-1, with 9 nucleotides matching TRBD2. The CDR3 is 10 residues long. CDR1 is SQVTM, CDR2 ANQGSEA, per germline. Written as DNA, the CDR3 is TGCAGCGTTGATGAAGCGGGGGGAGAATTC. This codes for CSVDEAGGEF.

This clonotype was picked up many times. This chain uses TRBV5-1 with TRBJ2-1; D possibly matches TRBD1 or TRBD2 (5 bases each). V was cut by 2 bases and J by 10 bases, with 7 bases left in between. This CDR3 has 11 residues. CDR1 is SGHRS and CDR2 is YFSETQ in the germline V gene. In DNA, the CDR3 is TGCGCCAGCAGCTTCGGGGACGAGCAGTTCTTC. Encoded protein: CASSFGDEQFF.

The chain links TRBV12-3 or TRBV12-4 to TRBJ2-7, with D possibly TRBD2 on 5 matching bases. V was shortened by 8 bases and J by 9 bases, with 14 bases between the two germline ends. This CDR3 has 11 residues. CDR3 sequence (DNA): TGTGCCAGCGGAAGCCCTCGGGGGCAGTACTTC. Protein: CASGSPRGQYF.